The 25 T cell receptor beta chains given below trace back to one sample, sequenced in a study of blood T cell repertoires in COVID-19. Profiling relied on immunoSEQ multiplex PCR, and the TCRdb table lists in-frame clones only, not all of them. Seen here are some 240,000 clones, 85% observed once, and the top ten hold less than 8.5%. Material: PBMCs or T cells enriched from blood (not recorded which). All receptors come from a woman between 45 and 60 years old who had been exposed to COVID-19.

The CDR3 sequence is CASSLDRGRIQYF. The CDR3 DNA reads TGTGCCAGCAGCCTTGATAGGGGCAGAATTCAGTACTTC. The chain carries TRBV7-2 and TRBJ2-4; tentative D call: TRBD1 (5 bases). The germline V and J ends were trimmed by 5 bases and 10 bases, with 15 bases remaining between them. This CDR3 contains 13 residues. Looked up from germline, CDR1 is SGHTA and CDR2 is FQGNSA.

This chain uses TRBV11-2 with TRBJ1-4; D unclear. CDR1 is SGHAT, CDR2 FQNNGV, per germline. V lost 0 bases and J 4 bases, leaving 3 bases between the germline ends. The CDR3 is 13 residues long. Here the CDR3 DNA reads TGTGCCAGCAGCTTAGATAATAATGAAAAACTGTTTTTT. It is translated as CASSLDNNEKLFF.

The table lists this clone with a count of one. This chain connects TRBV11-2 to TRBJ1-4, with TRBD1 matching over 7 bases. Germline loops: CDR1 SGHAT, CDR2 FQNNGV. V gave up 5 bases and J gave up 7 bases; unmatched junction bases: 10. CDR3 length: 15 amino acids. Written as DNA, the CDR3 is TGTGCCAGCAGCCTATCAGGGGGAGGAGGTGAAAAACTGTTTTTT. This codes for CASSLSGGGGEKLFF.

This clone was counted between two and nine times. V usage is TRBV7-9 and J usage is TRBJ2-1, with 10 bases identical to TRBD2. Germline loops: CDR1 SEHNR, CDR2 FQNEAQ (reference sequence). The CDR3 covers 15 residues. J gave up 3 bases and V 6 bases, and 5 bases lay outside the gene matches. The CDR3 loop is CASRHSGGIYNEQFF. For the CDR3, the DNA is TGTGCCAGCAGACATAGCGGGGGGATCTACAATGAGCAGTTCTTC. Full variable domain (outside the CDR3, taken from reference TRBV7-9 and TRBJ2-1): DTGVSQNPRHKITKRGQNVTFRCDPISEHNRLYWYRQTLGQGPEFLTYFQNEAQLEKSRLLSDRFSAERPKGSFSTLEIQRTEQGDSAMYLCASRHSGGIYNEQFFGPGTRLTVL.

As regards this clone: Mismatch with germline at one junction end may stem from a read error. The chain has TRBV5-1 and TRBJ2-5, with a tentative D call TRBD2 (6 bases). Germline CDR1 reads SGHRS; CDR2 reads YFSETQ. This CDR3 contains 13 residues. CDR3 nucleotides: TGCGCCAGCAGCCGGGACGCAGGAGGGGCAGTGGACTTC. Translating gives CASSRDAGGAVDF.

The chain links TRBV2 to TRBJ1-1; the match to TRBD1 covers 9 bases. V trimming: 8 bases; J trimming: 7 bases; junction bases outside the gene matches: 8. The CDR3 length is 13 residues. Per the germline V gene, CDR1 is SNHLY and CDR2 is FYNNEI. The CDR3 region is CASGRDRDGEAFF. CDR3 sequence (DNA): TGTGCCAGCGGAAGGGACAGGGACGGTGAAGCTTTCTTT.

V usage is TRBV27 and J usage is TRBJ1-5; D is perhaps TRBD1 (5 bases). Germline lookup yields CDR1 MNHEY and CDR2 SMNVEV (reference sequence). The V end was cut by 8 bases, the J end by 4 bases, with 12 bases between. The CDR3 has 13 amino acids. The CDR3 sequence: CASCEQVNQPQHF. The CDR3 DNA is TGTGCCAGCTGTGAACAGGTGAATCAGCCCCAGCATTTT.

The chain employs TRBV7-9 and TRBJ1-1; D might be TRBD1 (5 bases). CDR1 and CDR2 (germline): SEHNR, FQNEAQ (reference sequence). This CDR3 comprises 13 residues. Trimming stripped 2 bases from V and 10 bases from J, with 14 bases between. Here the CDR3 DNA reads TGTGCCAGCAGCTTATCGGGGGGTGCGATAGCTTTCTTT. Amino acid sequence: CASSLSGGAIAFF.

The chain employs TRBV7-6 and TRBJ2-5; 9 bases fit TRBD2. Unmatched junction bases numbered 1, after V lost 4 bases and J lost 4 bases. CDR3 size: 13 residues. Per germline, CDR1 SGHVS and CDR2 FNYEAQ. The CDR3 reads CASSWRGGETQYF. The DNA for the CDR3 is TGTGCCAGCAGCTGGCGGGGGGGAGAGACCCAGTACTTC.

This chain connects TRBV9 to TRBJ2-5, with D possibly TRBD1 on 6 matching bases. The CDR3 is 16 amino acids. V was trimmed by 3 bases and J by 5 bases, leaving 20 bases between them. Germline values: CDR1 SGDLS, CDR2 YYNGEE. CDR3: CASSGGTGMGIETQYF. The CDR3 bases are TGTGCCAGCAGCGGGGGAACAGGGATGGGTATCGAGACCCAGTACTTC.

The chain joins TRBV7-2 to TRBJ1-5, with D maybe TRBD1 (5 bases). Germline CDR1 SGHTA, CDR2 FQGNSA. This CDR3 has 15 residues. Deletions cut 6 bases from V and 7 bases from J, with 19 bases between. The CDR3 nucleotides read TGTGCCAGCAGTTACCGGGCCGTAAAGGGGCAGCCCCAGCATTTT. This gives the protein CASSYRAVKGQPQHF.

This sequence joins TRBV4-1 and TRBJ1-2; 9 positions agree with TRBD1. The trim removed 0 bases at V and 10 bases at J, leaving 3 bases unmatched. The CDR3 has 13 amino acids. Looked up from germline, CDR1 is MGHRA and CDR2 is YSYEKL. The CDR3 DNA reads as TGCGCCAGCAGCCAAGAAGGGACAGGGTCCTACACCTTC. Translation gives CASSQEGTGSYTF.

This clone was seen just once. This sequence joins TRBV19 and TRBJ1-3; the D gene is possibly TRBD1 (6 bases). Trimming shortened V by 3 bases and J by 11 bases, and 14 bases separated the two germline ends. The CDR3 loop spans 13 amino acids. CDR1 LNHDA and CDR2 SQIVND come from the germline V gene (reference sequence). CDR3 sequence (DNA): TGTGCCAGTAGTATGGGCCTGCAGGGGCCCATATATTTT. As protein: CASSMGLQGPIYF.

The CDR3 loop reads CASDRGPNTEAFF. Written as DNA, the CDR3 is TGTGCCAGCGACAGGGGGCCCAACACTGAAGCTTTCTTT. The chain links TRBV18 to TRBJ1-1, with 10 bases that match TRBD1. CDR3 length equals 13 residues. V dropped 8 bases and J dropped 2; count of bases not matched to a gene: 2. Per germline, CDR1 KGHSH and CDR2 LQKENI.

The CDR3 nucleotides are TGCGCCAGCAGTTCACAGGGGTTTGAAAAACTGTTTTTT. Amino acid sequence: CASSSQGFEKLFF. The chain couples TRBV10-2 to TRBJ1-4; 7 bases match TRBD1. With V trimmed by 5 bases and J by 7 bases, 4 bases remained unmatched. Germline loops: CDR1 WSHSY, CDR2 SAAADI. The CDR3 contains 13 residues.

The gene calls are TRBV29-1 and TRBJ2-2, with D possibly TRBD2 on 5 matching bases. CDR3 length: 12 residues. The germline CDR1 and CDR2 sequences are SQVTM and ANQGSEA. Trimming stripped 6 bases from V and 6 bases from J, with 11 bases between. The CDR3: CSVLKGAGELFF. CDR3 DNA sequence: TGCAGCGTCTTAAAGGGAGCCGGGGAGCTGTTTTTT.

This clone was recorded only once. The rearrangement links TRBV15 to TRBJ2-7; possible D gene TRBD2, 6 bases. This CDR3 contains 15 residues. Between the trimmed V and J ends, which lost 4 bases and 7 bases, there was a span of 20 bases. Germline loops: CDR1 LNHNV, CDR2 YYDKDF (reference sequence). The CDR3 DNA follows: TGTGCCACCAGCACCCGGAGGGGCAGGGCGCGGGAGCAGTACTTC. Amino acids: CATSTRRGRAREQYF. The variable domain in full, with the rest retrieved from reference TRBV15 and TRBJ2-7, is DAMVIQNPRYQVTQFGKPVTLSCSQTLNHNVMYWYQQKSSQAPKLLFHYYDKDFNNEADTPDNFQSRRPNTSFCFLDIRSPGLGDTAMYLCATSTRRGRAREQYFGPGTRLTVT.

The genes are TRBV9 and TRBJ2-7; 9 bases are shared with TRBD2. The CDR3 has 15 amino acids. The germline gives CDR1 SGDLS, CDR2 YYNGEE. V trimming: 4 bases; J trimming: 2 bases; junction bases outside the gene matches: 7. CDR3 sequence (DNA): TGTGCCAGCAGCCCTAGCGGGGACCATACCTACGAGCAGTACTTC. This gives the protein CASSPSGDHTYEQYF.

J is TRBJ2-1 and V is TRBV13; 9 positions agree with TRBD2. J lost 7 bases, V lost 2 bases, and 9 bases had no gene match. The CDR3 covers 16 residues. From germline, CDR1 is PRHDT and CDR2 FYEKMQ (reference sequence). CDR3 sequence reads: CASSLRAWTSVNEQFF. The CDR3 bases are TGTGCCAGCAGCTTAAGGGCCTGGACTAGCGTGAATGAGCAGTTCTTC.

CDR3 region: CASKRVLRDEQYF. The CDR3 nucleotides read TGTGCCAGCAAGAGGGTCTTAAGGGACGAGCAGTACTTC. The chain has TRBV2 and TRBJ2-7; D might be TRBD2 (5 bases). The CDR3 is 13 amino acids. V was pared by 7 bases and J by 5 bases, with 15 bases between. Germline CDR1 and CDR2: SNHLY and FYNNEI.

The chain has TRBV9 and TRBJ1-3, with D maybe TRBD1 (5 bases). CDR3 size: 18 residues. Trimming took 0 bases from V and 8 from J, leaving 24 bases between them. Germline CDR1 SGDLS, CDR2 YYNGEE. The CDR3 sequence: CASSVAGGLGGIEDTIYF. CDR3 DNA sequence: TGTGCCAGCAGCGTAGCTGGAGGTTTGGGGGGAATTGAGGACACCATATATTTT.

This rearrangement joins TRBV5-1 to TRBJ1-1; possibly TRBD1 for D (5 bases). V dropped 5 bases and J dropped 6 bases, with 11 bases sitting between them. CDR3 length equals 12 residues. Germline V CDR1 and CDR2: SGHRS, YFSETQ. In nucleotides, the CDR3 is TGCGCCAGCAGGGATCAGGGCCCTGAAGCTTTCTTT. Encoded protein: CASRDQGPEAFF.

This chain uses TRBV20-1 with TRBJ1-2, with a tentative D call TRBD1 (6 bases). CDR3 length: 18 residues. Germline lookup yields CDR1 DFQATT and CDR2 SNEGSKA (reference sequence). V lost 3 bases, J lost 1 base, and 24 bases lay in between. The CDR3 is CSASPLPGHRPGNYGYTF. CDR3 DNA: TGCAGTGCTAGTCCCTTACCGGGACACCGCCCGGGTAACTATGGCTACACCTTC.

The chain carries TRBV4-1 and TRBJ2-2, with D perhaps matching TRBD2 (7 bases). This CDR3 region has 16 residues. Germline V gives CDR1 MGHRA, CDR2 YSYEKL. V was shortened by 0 bases and J by 4 bases, with 12 bases between the two germline ends. The CDR3 nucleotides read TGCGCCAGCAGCCAAGATTCGGGGGGCGGCACCGGGGAGCTGTTTTTT. Protein sequence: CASSQDSGGGTGELFF.

As regards this clone: This sample includes further DNA sequences coding for the same CDR3. This chain uses TRBV10-3 with TRBJ2-1; tentatively, D is TRBD1 (6 bases). Trimming stripped 3 bases from V and 7 bases from J, with 7 bases between. Germline V lookup: CDR1 ENHRY, CDR2 SYGVKD. The CDR3 has 12 amino acids. The CDR3, as DNA: TGTGCCATCAGTGATAGGGGGAATGAGCAGTTCTTC. It specifies CAISDRGNEQFF.